Listed here are 9 T cell receptor beta chains from one sample, sequenced in a study of cytotoxic CD8 clonotypes in ibrutinib-treated CLL. Here immunoSEQ multiplex PCR was the method, and the copy in TCRdb shows in-frame clones only, minus some. In the table there are more than 60,000 clones, approximately 82% of which are singletons. The sample consisted of PBMCs, taken after 24 months of ibrutinib treatment. Receptors originate from a human donor with chronic lymphocytic leukemia.

The chain recombines TRBV19 with TRBJ1-1; maybe TRBD1 (5 bases). V lost 1 base to trimming and J lost 5 bases, with 8 bases between them. Germline V CDR1 and CDR2: LNHDA, SQIVND (reference sequence). This CDR3 has 13 residues. This CDR3 is CASSIVRETEAFF. For the CDR3, the DNA is TGTGCCAGTAGTATAGTCAGGGAAACTGAAGCTTTCTTT.

This chain connects TRBV7-3 to TRBJ2-7, with D uncertain. V dropped 5 bases and J dropped 4 bases, with 6 bases sitting between them. Germline lookup yields CDR1 SGHTA and CDR2 FQGTGA. The CDR3 covers 11 residues. CDR3 sequence: CASSGTYEQYF. The CDR3 bases are TGTGCCAGCAGCGGAACTTACGAGCAGTACTTC.

The table lists this clone with a few counts. The chain combines TRBV7-2 with TRBJ1-5; 10 bases are a match to TRBD1. V shed 5 bases, J shed 7 bases, and the junction held 5 bases outside the gene matches. Germline CDR1 and CDR2: SGHTA and FQGNSA. The CDR3 consists of 14 residues. This CDR3 reads CASSPTGGGQPQHF. CDR3 DNA sequence: TGTGCCAGCAGCCCGACAGGGGGCGGGCAGCCCCAGCATTTT. The variable domain in full, with the rest retrieved from reference TRBV7-2 and TRBJ1-5, is GAGVSQSPSNKVTEKGKDVELRCDPISGHTALYWYRQSLGQGLEFLIYFQGNSAPDKSGLPSDRFSAERTGGSVSTLTIQRTQQEDSAVYLCASSPTGGGQPQHFGDGTRLSIL.

This clone turned up a few times. The J gene is TRBJ1-5, the V gene TRBV6-6, with a possible D match to TRBD1 (6 bases). V lost 5 bases, J lost 6 bases, and 11 bases lay in between. CDR1 MNHNY and CDR2 SVGAGI come from the germline V gene (reference sequence). The CDR3 runs to 13 residues. The CDR3, as DNA: TGTGCCAGCAGTAACAGGGTTAGTCAGCCCCAGCATTTT. Protein sequence: CASSNRVSQPQHF.

The rearrangement links TRBV11-2 to TRBJ2-1; D ambiguous. Germline lookup yields CDR1 SGHAT and CDR2 FQNNGV. The CDR3 runs to 14 residues. Trimming stripped 0 bases from V and 10 bases from J, with 13 bases between. The CDR3 sequence: CASSLESGRGEQFF. DNA for the CDR3: TGTGCCAGCAGCTTAGAGTCTGGCAGAGGCGAGCAGTTCTTC.

This chain links TRBV6-1 with TRBJ2-7; a possible D gene is TRBD2 (6 bases). There are 15 residues in the CDR3. From germline, CDR1 is MNHNS and CDR2 SASEGT. Trimming removed 8 bases from V and 3 bases from J, with 20 bases in between. The CDR3 bases are TGTGCCAGCGAGGGGACTCCATCGGCCGTCTACGAGCAGTACTTC. Amino acids: CASEGTPSAVYEQYF.

The chain employs TRBV27 and TRBJ2-7, with D possibly TRBD2 on 6 matching bases. Trimming took off 3 bases at V and 0 bases at J, with 9 bases between the two ends. The CDR3 runs 14 residues. CDR1 MNHEY and CDR2 SMNVEV come from the germline V gene (reference sequence). The CDR3 here is CASSFGGASYEQYF. In nucleotides, the CDR3 is TGTGCCAGCAGTTTCGGCGGGGCCTCCTACGAGCAGTACTTC.

The V gene is TRBV27, the J gene TRBJ2-1; 16 bases are shared with TRBD2. From germline, CDR1 is MNHEY and CDR2 SMNVEV (reference sequence). The CDR3 has 16 amino acids. The V and J ends lost 6 bases and 4 bases, in that order; junction bases with no gene match: 3. The CDR3 DNA reads TGTGCCAGCAGGGGACTAGCGGGAGGGCGGTACAATGAGCAGTTCTTC. Translated, it gives CASRGLAGGRYNEQFF.

V usage is TRBV30 and J usage is TRBJ1-6, with a possible D match to TRBD1 (6 bases). The CDR3 spans 14 residues. Trimming shortened V by 0 bases and J by 7 bases, and 10 bases separated the two germline ends. Germline V gene sequence: CDR1 GTSNPN, CDR2 SVGIG (reference sequence). Here the CDR3 DNA reads TGTGCCTGGAGTGTGGACAGCAACAATTCACCCCTCCACTTT. This encodes CAWSVDSNNSPLHF.